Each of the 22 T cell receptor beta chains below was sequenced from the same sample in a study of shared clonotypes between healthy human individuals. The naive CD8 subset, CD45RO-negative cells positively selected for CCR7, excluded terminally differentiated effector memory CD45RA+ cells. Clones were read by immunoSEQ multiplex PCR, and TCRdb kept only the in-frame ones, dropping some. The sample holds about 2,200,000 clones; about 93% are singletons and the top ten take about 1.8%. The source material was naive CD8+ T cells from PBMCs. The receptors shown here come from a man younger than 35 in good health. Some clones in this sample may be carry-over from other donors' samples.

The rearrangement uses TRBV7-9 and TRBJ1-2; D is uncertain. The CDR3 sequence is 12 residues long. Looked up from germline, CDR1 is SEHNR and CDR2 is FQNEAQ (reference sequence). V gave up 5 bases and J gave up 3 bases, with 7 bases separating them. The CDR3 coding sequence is TGTGCCAGCAGCGCTGATCACTATGGCTACACCTTC. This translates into CASSADHYGYTF.

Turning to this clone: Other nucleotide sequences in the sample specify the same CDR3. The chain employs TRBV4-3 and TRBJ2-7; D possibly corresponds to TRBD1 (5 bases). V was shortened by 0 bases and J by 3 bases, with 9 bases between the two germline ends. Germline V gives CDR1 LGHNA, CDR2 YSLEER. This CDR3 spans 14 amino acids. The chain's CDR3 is CASSQELGRYEQYF. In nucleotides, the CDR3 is TGCGCCAGCAGCCAAGAGCTGGGGCGCTACGAGCAGTACTTC.

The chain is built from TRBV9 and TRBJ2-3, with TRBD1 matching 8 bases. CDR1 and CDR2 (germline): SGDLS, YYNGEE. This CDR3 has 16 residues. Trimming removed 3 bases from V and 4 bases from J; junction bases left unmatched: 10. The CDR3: CASSARRTGFPDTQYF. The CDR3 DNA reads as TGTGCCAGCAGCGCCCGTAGGACAGGGTTTCCAGATACGCAGTATTTT. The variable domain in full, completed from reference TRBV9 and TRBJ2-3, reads DSGVTQTPKHLITATGQRVTLRCSPRSGDLSVYWYQQSLDQGLQFLIQYYNGEERAKGNILERFSAQQFPDLHSELNLSSLELGDSALYFCASSARRTGFPDTQYFGPGTRLTVL.

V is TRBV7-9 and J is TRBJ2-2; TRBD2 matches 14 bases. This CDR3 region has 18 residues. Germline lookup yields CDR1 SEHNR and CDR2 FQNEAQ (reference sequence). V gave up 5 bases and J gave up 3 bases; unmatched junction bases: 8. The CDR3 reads CASSIPTSGREYTGELFF. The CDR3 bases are TGTGCCAGCAGCATTCCGACTAGCGGGAGGGAGTACACCGGGGAGCTGTTTTTT.

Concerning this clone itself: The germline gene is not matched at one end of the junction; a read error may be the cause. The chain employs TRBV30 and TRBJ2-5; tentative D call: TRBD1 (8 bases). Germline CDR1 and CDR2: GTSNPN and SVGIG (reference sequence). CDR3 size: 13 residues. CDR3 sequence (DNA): TGTGCCTGGAGTGAACAGGGGGGGTCTCCCTCTAACTTC. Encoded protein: CAWSEQGGSPSNF.

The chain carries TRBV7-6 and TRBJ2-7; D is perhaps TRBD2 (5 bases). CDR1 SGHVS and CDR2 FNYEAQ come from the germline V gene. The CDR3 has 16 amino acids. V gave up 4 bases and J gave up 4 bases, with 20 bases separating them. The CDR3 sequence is CASSSWERPSAYEQYF. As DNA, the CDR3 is TGTGCCAGCAGCTCCTGGGAGCGACCCAGTGCATACGAGCAGTACTTC.

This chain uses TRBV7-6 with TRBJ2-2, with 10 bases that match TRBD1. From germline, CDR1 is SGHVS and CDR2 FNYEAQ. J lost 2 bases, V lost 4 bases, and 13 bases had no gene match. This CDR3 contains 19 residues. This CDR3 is CASSWERQGARGNTGELFF. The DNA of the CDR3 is TGTGCCAGCAGCTGGGAAAGACAGGGGGCGCGGGGAAACACCGGGGAGCTGTTTTTT.

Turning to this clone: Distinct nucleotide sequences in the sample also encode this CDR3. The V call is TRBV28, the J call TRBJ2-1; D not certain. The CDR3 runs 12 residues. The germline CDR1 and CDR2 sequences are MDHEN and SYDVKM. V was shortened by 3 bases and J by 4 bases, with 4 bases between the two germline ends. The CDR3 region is CASSFGYNEQFF. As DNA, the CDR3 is TGTGCCAGCAGTTTTGGGTACAATGAGCAGTTCTTC.

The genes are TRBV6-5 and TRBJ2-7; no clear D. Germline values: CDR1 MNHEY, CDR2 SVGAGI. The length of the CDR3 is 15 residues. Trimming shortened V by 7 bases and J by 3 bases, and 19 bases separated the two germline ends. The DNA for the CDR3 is TGTGCCAGCACCCCCGGCCAGTGGTCTGGCTACGAGCAGTACTTC. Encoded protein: CASTPGQWSGYEQYF.

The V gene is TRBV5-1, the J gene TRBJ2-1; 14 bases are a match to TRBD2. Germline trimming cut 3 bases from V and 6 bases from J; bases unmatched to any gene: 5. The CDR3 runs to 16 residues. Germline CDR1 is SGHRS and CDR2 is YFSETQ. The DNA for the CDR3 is TGCGCCAGCAGCTCTTCGACTAGCGGGAGGGTCAATGAGCAGTTCTTC. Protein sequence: CASSSSTSGRVNEQFF. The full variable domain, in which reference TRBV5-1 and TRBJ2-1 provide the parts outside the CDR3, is KAGVTQTPRYLIKTRGQQVTLSCSPISGHRSVSWYQQTPGQGLQFLFEYFSETQRNKGNFPGRFSGRQFSNSRSEMNVSTLELGDSALYLCASSSSTSGRVNEQFFGPGTRLTVL.

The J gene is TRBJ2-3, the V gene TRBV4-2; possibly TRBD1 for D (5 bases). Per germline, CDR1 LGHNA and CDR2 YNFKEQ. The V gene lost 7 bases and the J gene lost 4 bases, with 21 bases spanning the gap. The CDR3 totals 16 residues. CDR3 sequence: CASTFGAQGRSDTQYF. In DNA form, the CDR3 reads TGTGCCAGCACCTTTGGGGCGCAGGGAAGATCAGATACGCAGTATTTT.

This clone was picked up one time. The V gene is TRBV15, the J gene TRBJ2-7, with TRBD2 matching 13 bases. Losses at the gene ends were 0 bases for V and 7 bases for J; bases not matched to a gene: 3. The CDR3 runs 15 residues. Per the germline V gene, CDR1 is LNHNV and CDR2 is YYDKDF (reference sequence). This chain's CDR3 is CATSREGLAGVEQYF. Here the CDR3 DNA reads TGTGCCACCAGCAGAGAAGGACTAGCGGGAGTTGAGCAGTACTTC.

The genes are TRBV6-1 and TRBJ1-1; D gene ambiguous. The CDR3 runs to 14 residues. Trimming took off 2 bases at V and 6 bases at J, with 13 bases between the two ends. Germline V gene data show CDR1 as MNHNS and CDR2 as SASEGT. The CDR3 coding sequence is TGTGCCAGCAGTGAAAAAGGGCGGAGACCTGAAGCTTTCTTT. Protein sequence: CASSEKGRRPEAFF.

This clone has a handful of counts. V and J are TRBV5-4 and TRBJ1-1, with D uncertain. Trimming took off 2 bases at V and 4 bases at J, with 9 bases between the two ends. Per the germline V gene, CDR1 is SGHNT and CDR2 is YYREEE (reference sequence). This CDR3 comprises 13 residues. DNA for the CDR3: TGTGCCAGCAGCTTCGGGGAAGTCACTGAAGCTTTCTTT. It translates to CASSFGEVTEAFF.

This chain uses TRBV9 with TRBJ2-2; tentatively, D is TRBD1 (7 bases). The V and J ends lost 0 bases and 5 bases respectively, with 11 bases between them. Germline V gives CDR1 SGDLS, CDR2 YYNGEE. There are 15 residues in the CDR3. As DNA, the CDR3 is TGTGCCAGCAGCGTAGAGGGGGCGGGGACCGGGGAGCTGTTTTTT. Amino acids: CASSVEGAGTGELFF.

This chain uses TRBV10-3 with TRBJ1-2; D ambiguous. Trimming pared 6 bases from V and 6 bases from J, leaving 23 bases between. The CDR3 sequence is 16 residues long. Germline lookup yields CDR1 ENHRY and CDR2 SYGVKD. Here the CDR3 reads CAISPLEVGPRDGYTF. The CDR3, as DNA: TGTGCCATCAGCCCCTTAGAAGTTGGGCCTAGGGATGGCTACACCTTC.

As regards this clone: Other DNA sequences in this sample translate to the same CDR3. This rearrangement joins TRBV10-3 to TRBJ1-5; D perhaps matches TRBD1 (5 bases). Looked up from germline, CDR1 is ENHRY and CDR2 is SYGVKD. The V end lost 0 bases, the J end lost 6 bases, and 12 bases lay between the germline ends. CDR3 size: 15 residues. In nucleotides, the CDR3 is TGTGCCATCAGTGAGTCGGGGCAGGGCGGTCAGCCCCAGCATTTT. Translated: CAISESGQGGQPQHF.

CDR3 sequence: CASSLERSGASNEQFF. CDR3 coding DNA: TGTGCCAGCAGCCTAGAAAGGTCGGGGGCAAGCAATGAGCAGTTCTTC. V usage is TRBV7-9 and J usage is TRBJ2-1; either TRBD1 or TRBD2 may fit D (6 bases each). CDR1 is SEHNR and CDR2 is FQNEAQ in the germline V gene (reference sequence). Trimming removed 5 bases from V and 6 bases from J, with 20 bases in between. The CDR3 covers 16 residues. Full variable domain (remainder filled in from reference TRBV7-9 and TRBJ2-1): DTGVSQNPRHKITKRGQNVTFRCDPISEHNRLYWYRQTLGQGPEFLTYFQNEAQLEKSRLLSDRFSAERPKGSFSTLEIQRTEQGDSAMYLCASSLERSGASNEQFFGPGTRLTVL.

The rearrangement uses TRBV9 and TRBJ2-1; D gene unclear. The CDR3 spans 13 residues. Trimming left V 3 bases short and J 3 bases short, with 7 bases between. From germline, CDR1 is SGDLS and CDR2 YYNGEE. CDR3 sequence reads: CASSAGFYNEQFF. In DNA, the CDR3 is TGTGCCAGCAGCGCCGGATTCTACAATGAGCAGTTCTTC. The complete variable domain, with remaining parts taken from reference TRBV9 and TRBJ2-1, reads DSGVTQTPKHLITATGQRVTLRCSPRSGDLSVYWYQQSLDQGLQFLIQYYNGEERAKGNILERFSAQQFPDLHSELNLSSLELGDSALYFCASSAGFYNEQFFGPGTRLTVL.

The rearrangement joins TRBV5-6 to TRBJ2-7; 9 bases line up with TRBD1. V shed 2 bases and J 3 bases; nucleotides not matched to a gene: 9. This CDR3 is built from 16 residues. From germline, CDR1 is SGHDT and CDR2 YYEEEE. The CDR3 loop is CASSFGQGSEVYEQYF. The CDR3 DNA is TGTGCCAGCAGCTTTGGACAGGGGTCCGAGGTCTACGAGCAGTACTTC.

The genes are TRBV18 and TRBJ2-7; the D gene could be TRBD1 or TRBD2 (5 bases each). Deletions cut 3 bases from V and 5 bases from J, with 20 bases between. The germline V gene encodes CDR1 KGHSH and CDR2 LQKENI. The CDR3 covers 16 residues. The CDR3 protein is CASSPPWERDRDEQYF. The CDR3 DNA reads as TGTGCCAGCTCACCTCCATGGGAGAGGGACCGGGACGAGCAGTACTTC.

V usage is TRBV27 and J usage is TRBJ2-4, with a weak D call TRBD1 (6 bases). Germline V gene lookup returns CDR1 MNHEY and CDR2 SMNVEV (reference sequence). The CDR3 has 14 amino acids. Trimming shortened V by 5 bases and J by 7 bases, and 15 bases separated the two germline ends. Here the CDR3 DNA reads TGTGCCAGCAGTCCCTTGGGGCAGGGGAACATTCAGTACTTC. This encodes CASSPLGQGNIQYF.